These T cell receptor beta chains were read from a single sample in a study of Ad26.COV2.S vaccination and SARS-CoV-2 variants. Only in-frame clones appear in the TCRdb table, and some are missing; sequencing was by immunoSEQ multiplex PCR. Of some 350,000 clones listed, about nine tenths are singletons. Sequences were derived from peripheral blood, sampled in a trial of Ad26.COV2.S vaccine versus placebo. The receptors shown here come from a person aged 18 to 65 who received the Ad26.COV2.S COVID-19 vaccine or a placebo. Each CDR3 is given with its conserved first and last residue. A D gene is named only where the DNA matches it firmly. Clone size is shown for a subset of rows, as once, few, many or a class of expanded clone.

TRBV4-1,16,TRBJ1-2,TRBD1,NA,TGCGCCAGCAGCCAAGAGCCTTGGGACAGAATTACGGGCTACACCTTC,CASSQEPWDRITGYTF
TRBV7-9,12,TRBJ2-3,TRBD2,NA,TGTGCCAGCAGCATGACTAGCGGGGTTAGGTATTTT,CASSMTSGVRYF
TRBV6-6,17,TRBJ2-3,TRBD2,NA,TGTGCCAGCAGTCCTGAGCCTCCGGGACTAGCGGGAGGCACGCAGTATTTT,CASSPEPPGLAGGTQYF
TRBV19,15,TRBJ1-3,TRBD1,NA,TGTGCCAGTAGTATGGGGACAGCCTCTGGAAACACCATATATTTT,CASSMGTASGNTIYF
TRBV2,16,TRBJ1-3,NA,once,TGTGCCAGCAGTGAAGAAAGAGGAGGCTCTGGAAACACCATATATTTT,CASSEERGGSGNTIYF
TRBV3-1/TRBV3-2,14,TRBJ1-2,TRBD1,NA,TGTGCCAGCAGCCACTCGGACAGGGTCTATGGCTACACCTTC,CASSHSDRVYGYTF
TRBV4-3,16,TRBJ2-1,TRBD2,NA,TGCGCCAGCAGCCAAGCGATAAGTCGGGAGGACAATGAGCAGTTCTTC,CASSQAISREDNEQFF
TRBV13,17,TRBJ2-2,TRBD1,NA,TGTGCCAGCAGCCCTCGGACGGGGACAGACTACACCGGGGAGCTGTTTTTT,CASSPRTGTDYTGELFF
TRBV5-1,16,TRBJ2-1,TRBD2,once,TGCGCCAGCAGCCCCCAACTAGCGGGGGGAGGGAATGAGCAGTTCTTC,CASSPQLAGGGNEQFF
TRBV27,13,TRBJ1-2,NA,NA,TGTGCCAGCAGTTATGGACGGAACTATGGCTACACCTTC,CASSYGRNYGYTF
TRBV6-5,15,TRBJ2-5,TRBD1,NA,TGTGCCAGCAGTTGGAGGACAGGGTTGGGAGAGACCCAGTACTTC,CASSWRTGLGETQYF
TRBV11-2,14,TRBJ2-5,NA,NA,TGTGCCAGCAGCTTAGGAGGGTTATTAGAGACCCAGTACTTC,CASSLGGLLETQYF
TRBV6-2/TRBV6-3,22,TRBJ1-1,TRBD1,NA,TGTGCCAGCACCCCACTAAGGGGGTCGAACAGGGGACGACACCCTATGAACACTGAAGCTTTCTTT,CASTPLRGSNRGRHPMNTEAFF
TRBV27,14,TRBJ2-1,NA,NA,TGTGCCAGCAGTGGGTATCTAGGGGTAAATGAGCAGTTCTTC,CASSGYLGVNEQFF
TRBV9,16,TRBJ2-3,TRBD2,few,TGTGCCAGCAGCGCCTGGCTAGCGGGAGGAGCAGATACGCAGTATTTT,CASSAWLAGGADTQYF
TRBV5-4,16,TRBJ2-1,NA,NA,TGTGCCAGCAGCGTAGACGGGGTCCCCTCCTACAATGAGCAGTTCTTC,CASSVDGVPSYNEQFF
TRBV11-2,11,TRBJ2-1,NA,NA,TGTGCCAGCAGCTTAATCAGTGAGCAGTTCTTC,CASSLISEQFF
TRBV7-3,13,TRBJ2-1,NA,NA,TGTGCCAGCAGCTTTTATAGGAATAATGAGCAGTTCTTC,CASSFYRNNEQFF
TRBV3-1/TRBV3-2,13,TRBJ1-5,NA,NA,TGTGCCAGCAGCCAAGATAGGGCTCGGCCCCAGCATTTT,CASSQDRARPQHF
TRBV19,18,TRBJ1-5,TRBD1,NA,TGTGCCAGTAGTATAGGGGACAGGGGTTTTGGTAGCAATCAGCCCCAGCATTTT,CASSIGDRGFGSNQPQHF
TRBV18,13,TRBJ2-4,NA,NA,TGTGCCAGCTCACCACCAGGGATGAACATTCAGTACTTC,CASSPPGMNIQYF
TRBV18,13,TRBJ1-4,NA,NA,TGTGCCAGCTCACCAGGGTTCGTGGAAAAACTGTTTTTT,CASSPGFVEKLFF
TRBV7-2,13,TRBJ2-3,TRBD2,NA,TGTGCCAGCAGCTTCAGCGGGGCAGATACGCAGTATTTT,CASSFSGADTQYF
TRBV4-1,15,TRBJ1-2,NA,NA,TGCGCCAGCAGCCAACCAGAGGGCCTTAACTATGGCTACACCTTC,CASSQPEGLNYGYTF
TRBV7-2,14,TRBJ1-1,NA,NA,TGTGCCAGCAGCGCAATACACGCAAACACTGAAGCTTTCTTT,CASSAIHANTEAFF
TRBV6-5,15,TRBJ2-2,NA,NA,TGTGCCAGCAGTTACTCGAACAGGGCCGACGGGGAGCTGTTTTTT,CASSYSNRADGELFF
TRBV23-1,18,TRBJ2-1,TRBD2,once,TGCGCCAGCAGTCAACCCCGGACTAGCGCTAGCTCCTACAATGAGCAGTTCTTC,CASSQPRTSASSYNEQFF
TRBV25-1,17,TRBJ2-1,NA,NA,TGTGCCAGCAGTGGACGGACAGGGACTATCTCCTACAATGAGCAGTTCTTC,CASSGRTGTISYNEQFF
TRBV6-1,12,TRBJ1-5,NA,NA,TGTGCCAGCAGGGCCCTCAATCAGCCCCAGCATTTT,CASRALNQPQHF
TRBV14,17,TRBJ2-1,TRBD2,NA,TGTGCCAGCAGCCAAAGTAGAGGGCTAGCGGGATACAATGAGCAGTTCTTC,CASSQSRGLAGYNEQFF
TRBV7-2,13,TRBJ2-5,NA,NA,TGTGCCAGCAGCTTAGCGACTCAAGAGACCCAGTACTTC,CASSLATQETQYF
TRBV19,17,TRBJ1-2,NA,once,TGTGCCAGTAGTACCTTACAGGGTCTTCCCCAAAACTATGGCTACACCTTC,CASSTLQGLPQNYGYTF
TRBV3-1/TRBV3-2,16,TRBJ1-6,NA,NA,TGTGCCAGCAGCCTGCAGATCCCTAGGGGGGATTCACCCCTCCACTTT,CASSLQIPRGDSPLHF
TRBV5-6,18,TRBJ2-1,TRBD2,NA,TGTGCCAGCAGATCCTCACCGGGACTAGCGGGCCTCCTAGGTGGGCAGTTCTTC,CASRSSPGLAGLLGGQFF
TRBV5-1,12,TRBJ1-2,NA,NA,TGCGCCAGCAGCTTGGTTGGGGAAGGCTACACCTTC,CASSLVGEGYTF
TRBV6-5,16,TRBJ2-7,NA,NA,TGTGCCAGCAGTTACTCGGCCGAGACGGGGTTTTACGAGCAGTACTTC,CASSYSAETGFYEQYF
TRBV6-5,14,TRBJ1-5,NA,NA,TGTGCCAGCACCCCGGGACGTGGCAATCAGCCCCAGCATTTT,CASTPGRGNQPQHF
TRBV7-2,13,TRBJ2-7,NA,NA,TGTGCCAGCAGCTTTGACAGCTCGCGCGAGCAGTACTTC,CASSFDSSREQYF
TRBV19,14,TRBJ2-7,NA,NA,TGTGCCAGTAGCCGGACGGCCCCTTCCTACGAGCAGTACTTC,CASSRTAPSYEQYF
TRBV11-2,18,TRBJ2-5,NA,NA,TGTGCCAGCAGCCCAACGCCGTATTTTGGGGGCCCACAAGAGACCCAGTACTTC,CASSPTPYFGGPQETQYF
TRBV4-3,14,TRBJ1-5,NA,NA,TGCGCCAGCAGCCAAGAAGGCTTCAATCAGCCCCAGCATTTT,CASSQEGFNQPQHF
TRBV4-1,17,TRBJ2-1,NA,NA,TGCGCCAGCAGCCAAGATTCGGGGTTAATAATGGGAAATGAGCAGTTCTTC,CASSQDSGLIMGNEQFF
TRBV14,15,TRBJ2-1,NA,NA,TGTGCCAGCAGCCAAGGGCTGGGGGCATACAATGAGCAGTTCTTC,CASSQGLGAYNEQFF
TRBV18,18,TRBJ2-1,NA,NA,TGTGCCAGCTCCATAGGTACCCAGGCTCCGATCTCCTACAATGAGCAGTTCTTC,CASSIGTQAPISYNEQFF
TRBV18,15,TRBJ2-1,NA,NA,TGTGCCAGCTCACCATCGGGACGGGTTGACAATGAGCAGTTCTTC,CASSPSGRVDNEQFF
TRBV5-4,14,TRBJ2-1,NA,NA,TGTGCCAGCAGCTTGGGGTATATAAGGGGTGAGCAGTTCTTC,CASSLGYIRGEQFF
TRBV20-1,10,TRBJ1-1,NA,NA,TGCAGTCCTGATTACACTGAAGCTTTCTTT,CSPDYTEAFF
TRBV9,20,TRBJ2-1,TRBD2,NA,TGTGCCAGCAGCGTCGGACTAGCGGGAGGGCCTGGTCGTGCGGACAATGAGCAGTTCTTC,CASSVGLAGGPGRADNEQFF
TRBV25-1,14,TRBJ1-5,TRBD1,few,TGTGCCAGCAGTGAAACAGGGGGCTCTCAGCCCCAGCATTTT,CASSETGGSQPQHF
TRBV6-5,13,TRBJ1-2,TRBD1,NA,TGTGCCACAGATGGGGGACAGGGAGTAGGCTACACCTTC,CATDGGQGVGYTF
TRBV25-1,13,TRBJ2-2,NA,once,TGTGCCAGCAGTCTCAGTTACACCGGGGAGCTGTTTTTT,CASSLSYTGELFF
TRBV19,13,TRBJ1-5,NA,NA,TGTGCCAGTAGTATAGCGGGTGACCAGCCCCAGCATTTT,CASSIAGDQPQHF
TRBV9,14,TRBJ1-6,NA,NA,TGTGCCAGCAGCTCACTTCAGGGAGACTCACCCCTCCACTTT,CASSSLQGDSPLHF
TRBV5-4,15,TRBJ2-5,NA,NA,TGTGCCAGCAGCCAAAAACCTCCGGGGGTAGAGACCCAGTACTTC,CASSQKPPGVETQYF
TRBV6-5,15,TRBJ1-2,NA,NA,TGTGCCAGCAGTTACCAGCCCACCAGTACGAAGGGCTACACCTTC,CASSYQPTSTKGYTF
TRBV2,13,TRBJ1-1,TRBD1,NA,TGTGCCAGCAACGGACAGGGAGTCACTGAAGCTTTCTTT,CASNGQGVTEAFF
TRBV10-3,14,TRBJ2-1,TRBD1,few,TGTGCCATCAGAAGGGACAGGACTTACAATGAGCAGTTCTTC,CAIRRDRTYNEQFF
TRBV7-2,14,TRBJ2-3,NA,NA,TGTGCCAGCAGCTTAGGGCGTAAAGCGGATACGCAGTATTTT,CASSLGRKADTQYF
TRBV4-3,16,TRBJ2-6,NA,NA,TGCGCCAGCAGCCCTCTAAGAAGCTCTGGGGCCAACGTCCTGACTTTC,CASSPLRSSGANVLTF
TRBV12-3/TRBV12-4,13,TRBJ2-3,NA,NA,TGTGCCAGCAGTTTAGGGAACACAGATACGCAGTATTTT,CASSLGNTDTQYF